This TCR beta chain was identified during a study of OX40 agonist ivuxolimab in advanced cancers. Across the whole study: Participants, about 83% male, averaged roughly 55 years of age, ranging from about 23 to 85. Therapy given before enrollment (anti-PD-1, anti-PD-L1 or anti-CTLA-4) was allowed, and over 35% had some. Study findings and constraints: No determination was made of the antigen specificity of the expanded peripheral T cells.

Note on this clone: Its target is not known.

The CDR3 covers 15 residues. Germline CDR1 is SEHNR and CDR2 is FQNEAQ (reference sequence). The V and J ends lost 5 bases and 4 bases, in that order; junction bases with no gene match: 9. Generated by immunoSEQ multiplex PCR, the TCRdb table keeps only in-frame clones and is missing some. The top ten hold approximately 1.1% of the sample, which has tens of thousands of clones, roughly nine tenths seen once. This sequence joins TRBV7-9 and TRBJ2-3, with 7 nucleotides matching TRBD1. Sequencing used CD4+ or CD8+ T cells sorted from blood, obtained in a trial of the OX40 agonist ivuxolimab. The TCR originated in an adult with an advanced solid tumor such as melanoma, head and neck, liver or kidney cancer. CDR3 coding DNA: TGTGCCAGCAGCCCGACAGGGCAGGGGGCAGATACGCAGTATTTT. Translating it yields CASSPTGQGADTQYF.